This T cell receptor (beta chain) comes out of a study of T cells after somatic rescue of genetic block. Germline V gene lookup returns CDR1 SGHTA and CDR2 FQGNSA. The germline V and J ends were trimmed by 1 base and 2 bases, with 8 bases remaining between them. The CDR3 sequence is 14 residues long. This table comes from immunoSEQ multiplex PCR, and its TCRdb copy is limited to in-frame clones, with some not included. The sample includes 85,000 to 100,000 clones, 85% to 90% of them seen just once. The material sequenced was peripheral blood mononuclear cells (PBMCs). The TCR comes from a woman aged 18-35 years. The rearrangement links TRBV7-2 to TRBJ1-2; D call uncertain. The CDR3 sequence: CASSLDWGNYGYTF. Here the CDR3 DNA reads TGTGCCAGCAGCTTAGACTGGGGAAACTATGGCTACACCTTC.